This entry lists 31 T cell receptor beta chains sequenced from one sample in a study of preoperative IRX-2 immunotherapy in early breast cancer. The treatment: preoperative locoregional IRX-2 cytokine immunotherapy. Profiling relied on immunoSEQ multiplex PCR, and the TCRdb table lists in-frame clones only, not all of them. The profile covers about 1,200 clones, with around 75% appearing a single time and around 7.7% taken by the ten largest. The source material was tumor tissue, sampled after IRX-2 immunotherapy. The receptor source for this set is a human donor with breast cancer.

This chain joins TRBV30 and TRBJ2-3, with D tentatively TRBD2 (6 bases). The V end was cut by 5 bases, the J end by 2 bases, with 14 bases between. CDR3 length: 14 residues. Germline V gene sequence: CDR1 GTSNPN, CDR2 SVGIG (reference sequence). The CDR3 protein is CAWASRGYTDTQYF. CDR3 DNA: TGTGCCTGGGCGTCCCGGGGGTACACAGATACGCAGTATTTT.

In this sample, this clone turned up a few times. This chain joins TRBV25-1 and TRBJ1-2, with D possibly matching TRBD1 (5 bases). This CDR3 contains 12 residues. Germline loops: CDR1 MGHDK, CDR2 SYGVNS. V was cut by 2 bases and J by 4 bases, with 5 bases left in between. The CDR3 here is CASSEQGYGYTF. DNA of the CDR3: TGTGCCAGCAGTGAACAGGGCTATGGCTACACCTTC.

V is TRBV10-2 and J is TRBJ1-1, with TRBD1 as a possible D gene (6 bases). The CDR3 loop spans 15 amino acids. Between the trimmed V and J ends, which lost 5 bases and 0 bases, there was a span of 13 bases. The V gene's germline CDR1 is WSHSY and CDR2 SAAADI. Here the CDR3 reads CASSLTGNMNTEAFF. In nucleotides, the CDR3 is TGCGCCAGCAGTTTAACAGGGAACATGAACACTGAAGCTTTCTTT.

V and J are TRBV6-8 and TRBJ1-6, with D tentatively TRBD1 (6 bases). The germline gives CDR1 MNHGY, CDR2 SAAAGT. CDR3 length: 14 residues. The V gene lost 8 bases and the J gene lost 7 bases, with 15 bases spanning the gap. CDR3 in amino acids: CASRFRGGNSPLHF. In DNA form, the CDR3 reads TGTGCCAGCCGCTTCAGGGGAGGAAATTCACCCCTCCACTTT.

This chain uses TRBV30 with TRBJ2-3; D ambiguous. V lost 8 bases, J lost 2 bases, and 11 bases lay in between. CDR1 and CDR2 (germline): GTSNPN, SVGIG (reference sequence). The CDR3 is made up of 12 amino acids. The CDR3 here is CAMEYNTDTQYF. The CDR3 nucleotides read TGTGCCATGGAGTATAACACAGATACGCAGTATTTT.

J is TRBJ1-5 and V is TRBV28; maybe TRBD1 (5 bases). In germline, CDR1 is MDHEN, CDR2 SYDVKM. This CDR3 region has 12 residues. The V end was cut by 7 bases, the J end by 4 bases, with 8 bases between. The CDR3, as DNA: TGTGCCAGCAAAGAGGGGAATCAGCCCCAGCATTTT. Translation: CASKEGNQPQHF.

This chain links TRBV6-8 with TRBJ1-6; tentative D call: TRBD1 (6 bases). CDR3 length equals 14 residues. Germline CDR1 MNHGY, CDR2 SAAAGT. Trimming removed 6 bases from V and 8 bases from J, with 14 bases in between. CDR3 residues: CASRTQGGDSPLHF. Written as DNA, the CDR3 is TGTGCCAGCAGAACACAGGGTGGGGATTCACCCCTCCACTTT.

This clone was picked up one time. The J gene is TRBJ2-7, the V gene TRBV7-5; the D call of TRBD1 is as the table states it, not checked on the DNA. TRBV7-5 is marked as a pseudogene. The CDR3 sequence is 15 residues long. CDR3 DNA: TGTGCCAGCAGCTTTTTACGGGACAGCTCCTACGAGCAGTACTTC. Encoded protein: CASSFLRDSSYEQYF.

The V call is TRBV6-8, the J call TRBJ1-1; D remains unclear. Germline V lookup: CDR1 MNHGY, CDR2 SAAAGT. The CDR3 is 14 amino acids. V was shortened by 4 bases and J by 0 bases, with 9 bases between the two germline ends. CDR3 region: CASSLGSMNTEAFF. The CDR3 DNA reads TGTGCCAGCAGTTTAGGGAGCATGAACACTGAAGCTTTCTTT.

The rearrangement uses TRBV19 and TRBJ2-7, with D maybe TRBD2 (6 bases). Per germline, CDR1 LNHDA and CDR2 SQIVND (reference sequence). The V and J ends lost 10 bases and 6 bases respectively, with 22 bases between them. There are 14 residues in the CDR3. The CDR3: CATSMGGGAVEQYF. CDR3 DNA sequence: TGTGCCACATCAATGGGCGGCGGGGCCGTCGAGCAGTACTTC.

The chain is built from TRBV11-3 and TRBJ1-6; the D is unclear. The CDR3 spans 18 residues. The V end was cut by 1 base, the J end by 2 bases, with 15 bases between. CDR1 is SGHNT, CDR2 YENEEA, per germline. As DNA, the CDR3 is TGTGCCAGCAGCTTAGTTAGGTCGTCAATGACCTATAATTCACCCCTCCACTTT. It yields the protein CASSLVRSSMTYNSPLHF.

The J gene is TRBJ2-3, the V gene TRBV19, with D perhaps TRBD1 (5 bases). Germline V lookup: CDR1 LNHDA, CDR2 SQIVND (reference sequence). V lost 5 bases and J 2 bases, leaving 8 bases between the germline ends. This CDR3 is 13 amino acids long. This CDR3 is CASSWTITDTQYF. CDR3 in DNA: TGTGCCAGTAGTTGGACAATCACAGATACGCAGTATTTT.

V and J are TRBV10-2 and TRBJ1-2; D remains ambiguous. Germline CDR1 WSHSY, CDR2 SAAADI. Trimming removed 7 bases from V and 0 bases from J, with 9 bases in between. The CDR3 totals 13 residues. CDR3 region: CASTPIANYGYTF. The CDR3 DNA follows: TGCGCCAGCACTCCGATAGCTAACTATGGCTACACCTTC.

The chain couples TRBV19 to TRBJ1-5; possible D gene TRBD1, 6 bases. The germline V gene encodes CDR1 LNHDA and CDR2 SQIVND (reference sequence). CDR3 size: 13 residues. V was pared by 7 bases and J by 1 base, with 8 bases between. Here the CDR3 reads CASIGQSNQPQHF. In DNA, the CDR3 is TGTGCCAGTATCGGACAGAGCAATCAGCCCCAGCATTTT.

This chain joins TRBV6-8 and TRBJ1-2; D remains unclear. The V gene's germline CDR1 is MNHGY and CDR2 SAAAGT. CDR3 length: 13 amino acids. V lost 7 bases and J 6 bases, leaving 15 bases between the germline ends. CDR3 nucleotide sequence: TGTGCCAGCACCGACCGACCGCTTGATGGCTACACCTTC. Encoded protein: CASTDRPLDGYTF.

This chain uses TRBV19 with TRBJ1-2; D unclear. Trimming stripped 2 bases from V and 5 bases from J, with 6 bases between. CDR1 and CDR2 from the germline V gene are LNHDA and SQIVND (reference sequence). This CDR3 contains 12 residues. The CDR3 sequence: CASSIIGYGYTF. DNA of the CDR3: TGTGCCAGTAGTATAATCGGATATGGCTACACCTTC. The full variable domain, completed using reference TRBV19 and TRBJ1-2, is DGGITQSPKYLFRKEGQNVTLSCEQNLNHDAMYWYRQDPGQGLRLIYYSQIVNDFQKGDIAEGYSVSREKKESFPLTVTSAQKNPTAFYLCASSIIGYGYTFGSGTRLTVV.

V gene TRBV11-3 combines with J gene TRBJ2-1, with 14 bases aligning to TRBD2. V dropped 4 bases and J dropped 10; count of bases not matched to a gene: 9. The germline CDR1 and CDR2 sequences are SGHNT and YENEEA. This CDR3 contains 16 residues. CDR3 protein: CASSSGLAGGRSEQFF. The CDR3 DNA sequence: TGTGCCAGCAGCTCTGGACTAGCGGGGGGTCGATCGGAGCAGTTCTTC.

The chain couples TRBV10-2 to TRBJ2-3; the D gene could be TRBD1 or TRBD2 (5 bases each). Trimming removed 6 bases at V and 0 bases at J, with 7 bases between. The germline gives CDR1 WSHSY, CDR2 SAAADI. The CDR3 totals 13 residues. For the CDR3, the DNA is TGCGCCAGCAGACGGGACAGCACAGATACGCAGTATTTT. This codes for CASRRDSTDTQYF.

The chain employs TRBV6-8 and TRBJ2-3; D unresolved. This CDR3 region has 13 residues. Trimming shortened V by 3 bases and J by 4 bases, and 8 bases separated the two germline ends. Per germline, CDR1 MNHGY and CDR2 SAAAGT. This CDR3 reads CASSYGLADTQYF. As DNA, the CDR3 is TGTGCCAGCAGTTATGGGTTGGCAGATACGCAGTATTTT.

The chain employs TRBV11-3 and TRBJ2-5; 7 bases are a match to TRBD2. The CDR3 has 16 residues. J lost 3 bases, V lost 3 bases, and 10 bases had no gene match. Per the germline V gene, CDR1 is SGHNT and CDR2 is YENEEA. Here the CDR3 reads CASSLAQASGKETQYF. The DNA of the CDR3 is TGTGCCAGCAGCTTGGCCCAGGCTAGCGGAAAAGAGACCCAGTACTTC.

The chain has TRBV6-8 and TRBJ1-2; D is undetermined. The CDR3 spans 14 residues. Germline V gene data show CDR1 as MNHGY and CDR2 as SAAAGT. Trimming shortened V by 2 bases and J by 4 bases, and 11 bases separated the two germline ends. The CDR3 DNA is TGTGCCAGCAGTTACGGAGGGCCAACCTATGGCTACACCTTC. It translates to CASSYGGPTYGYTF.

The V call is TRBV19, the J call TRBJ2-2; D is perhaps TRBD2 (5 bases). This CDR3 is built from 12 residues. Deletions cut 5 bases from V and 7 bases from J, with 8 bases between. CDR1 and CDR2 (germline): LNHDA, SQIVND (reference sequence). The DNA of the CDR3 is TGTGCCAGTAGTCCGAGGGACGGGGAGCTGTTTTTT. Amino acids: CASSPRDGELFF.

V and J are TRBV4-1 and TRBJ2-3, with a weak D call TRBD1 (6 bases). The germline CDR1 and CDR2 sequences are MGHRA and YSYEKL. Trimming stripped 3 bases from V and 5 bases from J, with 15 bases between. This CDR3 is built from 15 residues. CDR3 loop: CASSHPTGPRDTQYF. The CDR3 DNA sequence: TGCGCCAGCAGCCACCCGACAGGCCCCCGAGATACGCAGTATTTT.

V and J are TRBV5-1 and TRBJ1-2; D remains unclear. Trimming shortened V by 0 bases and J by 2 bases, and 8 bases separated the two germline ends. This CDR3 region has 14 residues. CDR1 and CDR2 (germline): SGHRS, YFSETQ. CDR3 DNA: TGCGCCAGCAGCTTGGCCGGAGTGAACTATGGCTACACCTTC. Its protein is CASSLAGVNYGYTF. Based on the CDR3 plus reference TRBV5-1 and TRBJ1-2, the full variable domain is KAGVTQTPRYLIKTRGQQVTLSCSPISGHRSVSWYQQTPGQGLQFLFEYFSETQRNKGNFPGRFSGRQFSNSRSEMNVSTLELGDSALYLCASSLAGVNYGYTFGSGTRLTVV.

This clone has more than one count but fewer than ten. The chain links TRBV19 to TRBJ2-5; tentatively, D is TRBD2 (5 bases). The CDR3 has 14 amino acids. Germline V gives CDR1 LNHDA, CDR2 SQIVND (reference sequence). The V and J ends lost 5 bases and 3 bases respectively, with 13 bases between them. The CDR3 nucleotides are TGTGCCAGTAGTTCGTCGACTACGAAAGAGACCCAGTACTTC. It specifies CASSSSTTKETQYF. The variable domain in full, with the rest retrieved from reference TRBV19 and TRBJ2-5, is DGGITQSPKYLFRKEGQNVTLSCEQNLNHDAMYWYRQDPGQGLRLIYYSQIVNDFQKGDIAEGYSVSREKKESFPLTVTSAQKNPTAFYLCASSSSTTKETQYFGPGTRLLVL.

V usage is TRBV30 and J usage is TRBJ2-7, with 9 bases fitting TRBD2. The length of the CDR3 is 17 residues. Germline values: CDR1 GTSNPN, CDR2 SVGIG (reference sequence). Trimming took 1 base from V and 2 from J; bases not matched to a gene: 12. CDR3 region: CAWSAPPRLAATYEQYF. The CDR3 DNA reads TGTGCCTGGAGTGCCCCCCCCCGACTAGCGGCCACCTACGAGCAGTACTTC. Full variable domain (remainder filled in from reference TRBV30 and TRBJ2-7): SQTIHQWPATLVQPVGSPLSLECTVEGTSNPNLYWYRQAAGRGLQLLFYSVGIGQISSEVPQNLSASRPQDRQFILSSKKLLLSDSGFYLCAWSAPPRLAATYEQYFGPGTRLTVT.

The V call is TRBV18, the J call TRBJ2-1; D is undetermined. The ends were cut back, 0 bases at V and 7 bases at J, with 10 bases in the middle. The CDR3 length is 14 residues. CDR1 KGHSH and CDR2 LQKENI come from the germline V gene. In DNA form, the CDR3 reads TGTGCCAGCTCACCACCGATCGGCGAAAATGAGCAGTTCTTC. Its translation: CASSPPIGENEQFF.

The rearrangement joins TRBV6-8 to TRBJ2-5; 11 nucleotides match TRBD2. This CDR3 is 16 amino acids long. With V trimmed by 11 bases and J by 1 base, 12 bases remained unmatched. The germline CDR1 and CDR2 sequences are MNHGY and SAAAGT. CDR3 sequence: CAGCLGTSGFQETQYF. CDR3 bases: TGTGCCGGCTGCTTAGGGACTAGCGGATTCCAAGAGACCCAGTACTTC.

This clone was recorded a few times. A junction end diverges from the germline sequence, so it may reflect a read error. The genes are TRBV6-8 and TRBJ2-1; D perhaps matches TRBD2 (6 bases). The CDR3 runs to 14 residues. From germline, CDR1 is MNHGY and CDR2 SAAAGT. DNA of the CDR3: TGTGCCAGCAGCAACCGGGACTCCAACAATGAGCAGTTCTTC. This codes for CASSNRDSNNEQFF.

J is TRBJ1-4 and V is TRBV18, with no clear D. V lost 3 bases, J lost 2 bases, and 7 bases lay in between. This CDR3 comprises 14 residues. CDR1 is KGHSH, CDR2 LQKENI, per germline. The CDR3 sequence: CASSPSGTNEKLFF. Written as DNA, the CDR3 is TGTGCCAGCTCACCGTCGGGGACTAATGAAAAACTGTTTTTT.

The V and J genes are TRBV10-3 and TRBJ1-3, with D unclear. Trimming pared 2 bases from V and 0 bases from J, leaving 8 bases between. CDR3 length: 15 residues. Germline assignment: CDR1 ENHRY and CDR2 SYGVKD. In DNA form, the CDR3 reads TGTGCCATCAGTGAGGAAGGGTTCTCTGGAAACACCATATATTTT. It encodes CAISEEGFSGNTIYF.